Included here is one TCR beta chain sequence, with context. The data were taken from a study of T cells in tuberculosis. TCRdb's copy holds only in-frame clones and misses some; the assay was immunoSEQ multiplex PCR. Altogether approximately 20,000 clones are present, less than 98% being singletons, with the ten largest covering around 6.2%. The TCR sequence derives from a donor aged 10-35 years with latent tuberculosis or without tuberculosis infection. Sample: PBMCs.

The CDR3, as DNA: TGTGCCAGCCCCACCCTAGTCCCCTACGAGCAGTACTTC. This encodes CASPTLVPYEQYF. The V and J genes are TRBV21-1 and TRBJ2-7; no DNA check was done on the table's D call, TRBD2. TRBV21-1 is termed a pseudogene. The CDR3 is 13 residues long.